This T cell receptor beta chain originates from a study of T cell responses to AZD1222 COVID-19 vaccine. Study-level points and caveats: Only after the peak T cell response were repertoires sampled.

Using immunoSEQ multiplex PCR, the repertoire was profiled, and TCRdb retains in-frame clones only, with some absent. The sample has 170,000 or so clones, 90% seen once. From germline, CDR1 is SEHNR and CDR2 FQNEAQ (reference sequence). V was cut by 5 bases and J by 0 bases, with 17 bases left in between. This CDR3 comprises 17 residues. As to this clone: Its antigen is as yet unknown.

The sequence was obtained from an adult in good health. The specimen comprised peripheral blood, sampled on day 0 of AZD1222 vaccination. The chain employs TRBV7-9 and TRBJ1-5, with D perhaps matching TRBD1 (6 bases). The CDR3 DNA sequence: TGTGCCAGCAGCGGGGGGCAGGGTATTAATAGCAATCAGCCCCAGCATTTT. As protein: CASSGGQGINSNQPQHF.